The 17 T cell receptor beta chains reported below all come from one sample, sequenced in a study of response to subunit inactivated influenza vaccine. TCRdb re-called the RT-PCR reads with MiXCR, one entry per CDR3 protein. The sample consists of hundreds of thousands of distinct CDR3 sequences, 14% of them appearing once. The sequencing here drew on PBMCs from blood, taken less than 15 days before vaccination. These receptors came from a man aged 50 or older who received an inactivated influenza vaccine.

The sample holds a few counts of this clonotype. This chain joins TRBV12-3 or TRBV12-4 and TRBJ2-7, with a tentative D call TRBD1 (6 bases). The CDR3 is 14 amino acids. V was pared by 5 bases and J by 6 bases, with 17 bases between. The CDR3 sequence is CASSPTGLISEQYF. In nucleotides, the CDR3 is TGTGCCAGCAGTCCTACAGGGTTGATCAGCGAGCAGTACTTC.

This clonotype occurred many times. The chain has TRBV7-2 and TRBJ1-1; D is perhaps TRBD1 (5 bases). The ends were cut back, 0 bases at V and 6 bases at J, with 11 bases in the middle. Per the germline V gene, CDR1 is SGHTA and CDR2 is FQGNSA. The CDR3 extends over 14 amino acids. The CDR3 loop is CASSLAPREAEAFF. The CDR3 DNA is TGTGCCAGCAGCTTAGCGCCCAGGGAGGCTGAAGCTTTCTTT.

A few counts support this clonotype. This chain uses TRBV9 with TRBJ2-7; a weak D match, TRBD2 (6 bases). Germline V lookup: CDR1 SGDLS, CDR2 YYNGEE. The CDR3 is 14 amino acids. V lost 2 bases to trimming and J lost 1 base, with 10 bases between them. CDR3: CASSVSSGSYEQYF. In DNA, the CDR3 is TGTGCCAGCAGCGTCAGTAGCGGATCCTACGAGCAGTACTTC.

There are a few counts of this clonotype. The V and J genes are TRBV5-1 and TRBJ2-7, with 12 positions matching TRBD2. The CDR3 consists of 18 residues. Unmatched junction bases numbered 14, after V lost 4 bases and J lost 3 bases. Germline V gives CDR1 SGHRS, CDR2 YFSETQ. The CDR3 DNA follows: TGCGCCAGCAGCCCATGGACGGGCAGACTAGCGGGGGACTACGAGCAGTACTTC. Translating it yields CASSPWTGRLAGDYEQYF.

This clonotype came up a few times. The V and J genes are TRBV6-1 and TRBJ2-7, with TRBD2 identical over 10 bases. Trimming at V came to 3 bases and at J to 7 bases, leaving 3 bases not matched to a gene. The CDR3 is 13 amino acids. CDR1 and CDR2 (germline): MNHNS, SASEGT. As DNA, the CDR3 is TGTGCCAGCAGTGAGGGACTAGCGAGGGAGCAGTACTTC. This sequence encodes CASSEGLAREQYF.

In this sample, this clonotype turned up many times. This chain connects TRBV6-2 or TRBV6-3 to TRBJ1-5; D call uncertain. Germline loops: CDR1 MNHEY, CDR2 SVGEGT. Trimming left V 5 bases short and J 7 bases short, with 15 bases between. The CDR3 contains 14 residues. CDR3 DNA: TGTGCCAGCAGTCATGATGCGGGAGCACAGCCCCAGCATTTT. Its protein product is CASSHDAGAQPQHF.

This clonotype showed up just once. The genes are TRBV21-1 and TRBJ2-4; TRBD1 reflects the table's D call only, with no check against the DNA. TRBV21-1 is recorded as a pseudogene. The CDR3 consists of 18 residues. CDR3: CASSKVGRWLAGRYIQYF. The CDR3 DNA reads as TGTGCCAGCAGCAAAGTCGGGCGGTGGCTAGCGGGAAGATACATTCAGTACTTC.

This clonotype was picked up a small number of times. This chain uses TRBV6-1 with TRBJ2-7; TRBD2 aligns across 7 bases. V gave up 2 bases and J gave up 4 bases; unmatched junction bases: 11. CDR3 size: 16 residues. Looked up from germline, CDR1 is MNHNS and CDR2 is SASEGT. CDR3 DNA sequence: TGTGCCAGCAGTGAACCCCGTAGGGCGGGAGTATACGAGCAGTACTTC. It is translated as CASSEPRRAGVYEQYF.

This clonotype occurred many times. The CDR3, as DNA: TGCGCCAGCAGCCAAGAGCCTATCGGACAGGTGAACACTGAAGCTTTCTTT. This codes for CASSQEPIGQVNTEAFF. V and J are TRBV4-3 and TRBJ1-1; 7 bases are shared with TRBD1. Germline CDR1 is LGHNA and CDR2 is YSLEER. The junction had 7 bases not matched to a gene; V was cut back by 0 bases and J by 0 bases. This CDR3 has 17 amino acids.

On this clonotype: The junction differs from germline at one of its ends, possibly a read error. J is TRBJ2-2 and V is TRBV9; maybe TRBD1 (5 bases). The CDR3 loop spans 15 amino acids. Germline CDR1 SGDLS, CDR2 YYNGEE. As DNA, the CDR3 is TGTGCCACCAGCCTGGGGCAGGCCAACACCGGGGAGCTGTTTTTT. This translates into CATSLGQANTGELFF.

The CDR3 DNA is TGTGCCAGCAGCCCGACTTCCCTAGTGCGGGGGTACCAAGAGACCCAGTACTTC. Translation gives CASSPTSLVRGYQETQYF. The V and J genes are TRBV11-1 and TRBJ2-5, with 7 nucleotides matching TRBD2. The CDR3 totals 18 residues. Unmatched junction bases numbered 15, after V lost 5 bases and J lost 0 bases. Germline values: CDR1 SGHAT, CDR2 FQDESV (reference sequence). The entire variable domain, with the rest obtained from reference TRBV11-1 and TRBJ2-5, is as follows: EAEVAQSPRYKITEKSQAVAFWCDPISGHATLYWYRQILGQGPELLVQFQDESVVDDSQLPKDRFSAERLKGVDSTLKIQPAELGDSAMYLCASSPTSLVRGYQETQYFGPGTRLLVL.

The chain links TRBV7-9 to TRBJ2-1; D gene unclear. Germline V gene lookup returns CDR1 SEHNR and CDR2 FQNEAQ (reference sequence). Between the trimmed V and J ends, which lost 0 bases and 10 bases, there was a span of 7 bases. This CDR3 region has 12 residues. The chain's CDR3 is CASSLARPEQFF. The CDR3 DNA follows: TGTGCCAGCAGCTTAGCGAGGCCAGAGCAGTTCTTC.

The rearrangement links TRBV7-2 to TRBJ2-5; the match to TRBD2 covers 9 bases. V was pared by 7 bases and J by 7 bases, with 16 bases of the junction left unmatched. The CDR3 is made up of 16 amino acids. Looked up from germline, CDR1 is SGHTA and CDR2 is FQGNSA. This CDR3 is CASTTDLAGGVGTQYF. The CDR3 DNA reads as TGTGCCAGCACGACCGACCTGGCGGGAGGGGTCGGGACCCAGTACTTC.

The sample holds a few counts of this clonotype. The chain is built from TRBV2 and TRBJ2-5; D unresolved. The CDR3 is 12 amino acids. Deletions cut 2 bases from V and 5 bases from J, with 6 bases between. Germline loops: CDR1 SNHLY, CDR2 FYNNEI. The CDR3 region has the DNA TGTGCCAGCAGTGAATTCGCGGAGACCCAGTACTTC. Protein product: CASSEFAETQYF.

This clonotype showed up just a few times. The V gene is TRBV20-1, the J gene TRBJ2-7; possibly TRBD1 for D (6 bases). Trimming took off 5 bases at V and 0 bases at J, with 14 bases between the two ends. The CDR3 spans 14 residues. The germline V gene encodes CDR1 DFQATT and CDR2 SNEGSKA (reference sequence). The CDR3 DNA sequence: TGCAGTGCTCCGGGACACTATTACTCCTACGAGCAGTACTTC. It codes for CSAPGHYYSYEQYF.

This clonotype came up many times. DNA for the CDR3: TGCGCCAGCAGCTCAGGACAAAGCACAGATACGCAGTATTTT. Translating it yields CASSSGQSTDTQYF. The chain joins TRBV5-1 to TRBJ2-3, with D possibly TRBD1 on 5 matching bases. Between the trimmed V and J ends, which lost 3 bases and 0 bases, there was a span of 8 bases. The germline V gene has CDR1 SGHRS and CDR2 YFSETQ. The CDR3 runs to 14 residues.

This chain connects TRBV7-3 to TRBJ2-5; no reliable D call. The V and J ends lost 3 bases and 5 bases respectively, with 10 bases between them. Germline CDR1 and CDR2: SGHTA and FQGTGA. This CDR3 region has 13 residues. CDR3 sequence (DNA): TGTGCCAGCAGCTTTGGTGAACGGGAGACCCAGTACTTC. Protein product: CASSFGERETQYF.